This T cell receptor beta chain emerged from a study of T-cell memory formation after mild COVID-19. About the research overall: For the most part, TCR clusters were specific to one donor. Study results and limitations: Clones that contracted clustered mainly in CM and EM if CD4+ and in EMRA if CD8+. The pre-infection memory compartment contained some responding clones, suggesting cross-reactive memory joined.

This clonotype showed up just a few times. Its antigen is as yet unknown. CDR3 length equals 14 residues. The trim removed 1 base at V and 6 bases at J, leaving 1 base unmatched. Per the germline V gene, CDR1 is LGHNA and CDR2 is YSLEER. The authors produced TCR alpha and TCR beta cDNA libraries with sample barcodes and UMIs by 5'RACE using constant-segment primers. A single record per CDR3 protein comes from TCRdb applying MiXCR to the 5' RACE reads. The top ten hold under 15% of the sample, which has 350,000 or so distinct CDR3 sequences, around 21% seen once. The chain recombines TRBV4-3 with TRBJ1-4; 8 bases fit TRBD1. This clonotype originated in an adult woman who had mild COVID-19 (a few samples of this study predate the infection). Cell type and time point are not known. The sample comprised PBMCs or a T cell subset sorted from them (not recorded which). CDR3 bases: TGCGCCAGCAGCCAAGGACAGGGGTATGAAAAACTGTTTTTT. As protein: CASSQGQGYEKLFF.